This note documents a single TCR beta chain sequence. The antigen it recognizes is unknown. Base qualities are not at hand, and no much larger clone is one base apart. This entry belongs to a study of blood T cell repertoires in COVID-19 (TCRdb year 2020). Broadly, across the study: Samples covering the acute and convalescent phases of COVID-19 were provided by collaborators in the United States, Italy and Spain. The prospective study material was composed of cDNA or gDNA derived from T cells, B-cell-depleted T cells, or PBMCs. The dataset comprised deeply sampled blood TCRbeta repertoires from subjects exposed to, actively infected with, or recovered from COVID-19. The repertoires were made available in a free public database intended to serve as a resource for research on the immune response to SARS-CoV-2. Samples were obtained from the ongoing ImmuneRACE study (first 160 participants) and from about 1,300 subjects provided by 6 global collaborators. A de-identified subject ID, COVID-19 status, age in years and sex were almost always included in the sample metadata. Where available, HLA class I and class II types were taken from metadata supplied by the sample provider and were not determined by assay-based typing. General conclusions and limits of the study: How much clinical and demographic metadata was included differed by source and by participant, and the metadata was provided uncurated.

V and J lose 6 bases and 4 bases, and a span of 13 bases separates them. From cysteine to phenylalanine, the CDR3 is 13 amino acids long. Kept here is only the CDR3 DNA, which spans 39 bases and is read in frame from base 1. The CDR1 and CDR2 encoded by the germline V gene are SQVTM and ANQGSEA. The collaborating institutions used their own protocols to collect whole blood in K2EDTA tubes. Collaborator samples were shipped for TCRbeta analysis as frozen whole blood, isolated PBMCs, or DNA extracted from either sample type. The immunoSEQ Assay, a bias-controlled multiplex PCR, was used to amplify TCRbeta CDR3 regions from genomic DNA. On the study's bioinformatics: Nucleated cell counts per sample were estimated from amplification of reference gene primers within the assay. To quantify the absolute abundance of each unique TCRbeta CDR3 rearrangement, sequence reads were collapsed and filtered. For each sample, productive Simpson clonality was calculated as the square root of Simpson's diversity index over productive rearrangements. TCRdb re-hosts the immuneACCESS table, in-frame sequences only. Its copies lack some clones; in the studies checked, an unresolved V gene accounts for under half of them, and the cause for the rest is not known. That table furnishes V, J and clone size, whereas the DNA furnished D and trimming. The sample has some 37,000 clones on record, about 88% of them singletons. 19% of the sample comes from the top ten.

This TCR was sampled from a man over 45 in a cohort sampled during active COVID-19. Sample: peripheral blood. The V and J segments used are TRBV29-1 and TRBJ2-1; a tentative D call is TRBD2 (6 bases match). The nucleotide sequence is given as TGCAGCGTAGAGGGACTGCCGTACAATGAGCAGTTCTTC. Translated, this is CSVEGLPYNEQFF.